This T cell receptor beta chain is drawn from a study of T-cell reconstitution after alpha-beta-depleted transplantation in children. Study results and caveats: Some patients showed high day-60 TCRbeta diversity, which derived from surviving recipient T cells and thymic progenitors. Two months or so post-transplant, alpha-beta T cells reportedly derived from several hundred expanded graft clones. T-cell numbers and diversity, one year after transplant, stemmed largely from T cells that were newly produced.

The ends were cut back, 1 base at V and 3 bases at J, with 4 bases in the middle. This CDR3 contains 12 residues. Germline CDR1 reads DFQATT; CDR2 reads SNEGSKA (reference sequence). This sample's TCRbeta library carried unique molecular identifier barcodes. Using its own MiXCR run on the PCR reads, TCRdb lists one record per CDR3 protein. There are under 250,000 distinct CDR3 sequences in the sample; about 24% occur only once, and about 4.8% lies in the top ten. On this clonotype: Its antigen is unknown.

Sequenced here: PBMCs, mostly from graft donor cells, sampled 360 days after TCRalphabeta/CD19-depleted stem cell transplant. The receptor comes from a female patient between 2 and 10 years old who had a stem cell transplant for congenital amegakaryocytic thrombocytopenia, so the T cells may come from the graft donor. The rearrangement links TRBV20-1 to TRBJ1-5; D ambiguous. The CDR3 bases are TGCAGTGCTAGAGTCAACAATCAGCCCCAGCATTTT. Encoded protein: CSARVNNQPQHF.